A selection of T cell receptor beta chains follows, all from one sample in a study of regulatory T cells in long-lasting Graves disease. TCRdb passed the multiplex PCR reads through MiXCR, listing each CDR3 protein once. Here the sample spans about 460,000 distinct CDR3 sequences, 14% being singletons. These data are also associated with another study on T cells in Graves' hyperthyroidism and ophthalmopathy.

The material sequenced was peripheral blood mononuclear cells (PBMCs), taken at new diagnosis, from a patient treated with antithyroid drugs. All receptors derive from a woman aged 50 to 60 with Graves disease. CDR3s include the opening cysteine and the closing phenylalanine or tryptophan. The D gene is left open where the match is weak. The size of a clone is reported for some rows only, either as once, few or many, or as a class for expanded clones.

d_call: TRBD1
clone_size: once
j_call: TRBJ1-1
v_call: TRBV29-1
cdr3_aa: CSVVRGPTEAFF
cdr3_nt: TGCAGCGTTGTTAGGGGGCCCACTGAAGCTTTCTTT

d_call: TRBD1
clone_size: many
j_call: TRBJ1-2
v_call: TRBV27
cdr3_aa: CASMVSGTGESYGYTF
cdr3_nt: TGTGCCAGCATGGTCTCCGGGACAGGGGAGTCCTATGGCTACACCTTC

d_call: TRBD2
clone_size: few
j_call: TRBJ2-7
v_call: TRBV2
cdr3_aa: CASRDRDIFLGLAAYEQYF
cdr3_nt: TGTGCCAGCAGGGACCGGGACATTTTCTTGGGACTAGCGGCTTACGAGCAGTACTTC

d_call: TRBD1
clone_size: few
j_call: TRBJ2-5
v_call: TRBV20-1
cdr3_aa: CSAPGQGETQYF
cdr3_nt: TGCAGTGCCCCGGGACAGGGAGAGACCCAGTACTTC

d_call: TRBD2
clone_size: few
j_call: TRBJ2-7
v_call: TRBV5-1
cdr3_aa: CASSLGASGSRYEQYF
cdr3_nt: TGCGCCAGCAGCTTGGGGGCTAGCGGGAGTCGGTACGAGCAGTACTTC

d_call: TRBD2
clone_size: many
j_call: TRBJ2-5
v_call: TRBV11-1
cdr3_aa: CASSQAGGAETQYF
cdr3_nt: TGTGCCAGCAGCCAGGCGGGGGGCGCGGAGACCCAGTACTTC

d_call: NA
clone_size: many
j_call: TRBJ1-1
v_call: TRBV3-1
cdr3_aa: CASRQSADMNTEAFF
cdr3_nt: TGTGCCAGCAGACAGAGTGCGGATATGAACACTGAAGCTTTCTTT

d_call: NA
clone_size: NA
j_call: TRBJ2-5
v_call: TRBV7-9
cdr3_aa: CASSPLDGSGTQYF
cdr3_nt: TGTGCCAGCAGCCCCCTGGATGGGTCAGGGACCCAGTACTTC

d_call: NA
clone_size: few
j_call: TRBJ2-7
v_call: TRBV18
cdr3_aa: CASSLRDGSSYEQYF
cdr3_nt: TGTGCCAGCTCACTCCGGGACGGGAGCTCCTACGAGCAGTACTTC

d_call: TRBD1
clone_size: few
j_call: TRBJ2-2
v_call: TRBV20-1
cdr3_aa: CSARATGSTGELFF
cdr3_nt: TGCAGTGCTAGAGCGACAGGGTCCACCGGGGAGCTGTTTTTT

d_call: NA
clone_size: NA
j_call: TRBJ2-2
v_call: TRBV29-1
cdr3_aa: CSVVAPTGELFF
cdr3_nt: TGCAGCGTTGTAGCCCCCACCGGGGAGCTGTTTTTT

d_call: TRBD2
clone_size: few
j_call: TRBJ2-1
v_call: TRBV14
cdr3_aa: CASSQESPLAESYNEQFF
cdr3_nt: TGTGCCAGCAGCCAAGAATCGCCTCTAGCGGAATCCTACAATGAGCAGTTCTTC

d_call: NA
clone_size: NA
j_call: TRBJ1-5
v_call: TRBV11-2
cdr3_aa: CASSLNVGGNQPQHF
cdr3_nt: TGTGCCAGCAGCTTAAATGTCGGGGGCAATCAGCCCCAGCATTTT

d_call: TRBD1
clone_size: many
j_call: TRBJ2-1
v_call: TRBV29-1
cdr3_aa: CSVESPDRGSYNEQFF
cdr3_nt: TGCAGCGTTGAATCCCCTGACAGGGGCTCCTACAATGAGCAGTTCTTC

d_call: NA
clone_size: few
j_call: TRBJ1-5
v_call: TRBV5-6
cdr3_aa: CASSLGRNSQPQHF
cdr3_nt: TGTGCCAGCAGCTTGGGCAGGAACAGTCAGCCCCAGCATTTT

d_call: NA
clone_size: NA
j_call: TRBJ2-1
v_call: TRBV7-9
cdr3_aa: CASSFINNEQFF
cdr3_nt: TGTGCCAGCAGCTTCATAAACAATGAGCAGTTCTTC

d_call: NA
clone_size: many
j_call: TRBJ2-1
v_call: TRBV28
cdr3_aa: CASSLGFEQFF
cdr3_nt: TGTGCCAGCAGCTTAGGATTTGAGCAGTTCTTC

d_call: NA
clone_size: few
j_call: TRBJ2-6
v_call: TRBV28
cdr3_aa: CASSYAAISGANVLTF
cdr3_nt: TGTGCCAGCAGCTACGCGGCCATCTCTGGGGCCAACGTCCTGACTTTC

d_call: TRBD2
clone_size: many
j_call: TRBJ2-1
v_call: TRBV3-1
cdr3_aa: CASRGTSGSSDEQFF
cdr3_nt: TGTGCCAGCAGAGGGACTAGCGGGAGCAGTGATGAGCAGTTCTTC

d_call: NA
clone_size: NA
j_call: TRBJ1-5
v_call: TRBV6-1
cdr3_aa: CASSDFRAPNQPQHF
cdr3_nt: TGTGCCAGCAGTGACTTCCGGGCCCCTAATCAGCCCCAGCATTTT

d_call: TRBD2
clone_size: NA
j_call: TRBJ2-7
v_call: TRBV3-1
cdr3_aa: CASSQGTSVRDEQYF
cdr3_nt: TGTGCCAGCAGCCAAGGGACTAGCGTGAGAGATGAGCAGTACTTC

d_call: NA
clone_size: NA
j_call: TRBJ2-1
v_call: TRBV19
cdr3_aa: CASSIPPGSSYNEQFF
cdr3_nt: TGTGCCAGTAGTATCCCCCCCGGGAGCTCCTACAATGAGCAGTTCTTC

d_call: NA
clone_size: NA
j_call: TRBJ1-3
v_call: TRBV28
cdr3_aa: CASSFDRLSGNTIYF
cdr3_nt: TGTGCCAGCAGTTTCGACCGACTCTCTGGAAACACCATATATTTT

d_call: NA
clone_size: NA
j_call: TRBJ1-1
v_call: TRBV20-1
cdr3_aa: CSATQPSRVGTEAFF
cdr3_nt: TGCAGTGCGACTCAGCCCTCCCGGGTGGGCACTGAAGCTTTCTTT

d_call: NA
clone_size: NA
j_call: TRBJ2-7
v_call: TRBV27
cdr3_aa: CASSSQDTYHYEQYF
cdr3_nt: TGTGCCAGCAGTTCACAAGACACATATCACTACGAGCAGTACTTC

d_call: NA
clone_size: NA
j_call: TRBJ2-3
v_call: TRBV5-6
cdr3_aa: CASSSSDYTQYF
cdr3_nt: TGTGCCAGCAGCTCATCTGATTACACGCAGTATTTT

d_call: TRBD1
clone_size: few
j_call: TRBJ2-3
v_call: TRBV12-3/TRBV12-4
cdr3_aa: CASSSQGVRTDTQYF
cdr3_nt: TGTGCCAGCAGTTCACAGGGGGTACGGACAGATACGCAGTATTTT

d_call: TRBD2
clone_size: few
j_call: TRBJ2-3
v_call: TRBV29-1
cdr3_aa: CSVAGTSENTDTQYF
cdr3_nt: TGCAGCGTGGCTGGGACTAGCGAGAACACAGATACGCAGTATTTT

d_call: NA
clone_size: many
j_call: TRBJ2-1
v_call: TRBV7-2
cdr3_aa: CASSFTPAYNEQFF
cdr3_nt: TGTGCCAGCAGCTTCACTCCTGCCTACAATGAGCAGTTCTTC

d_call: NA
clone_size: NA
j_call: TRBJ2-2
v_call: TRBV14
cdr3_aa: CASSPHLLEAAGTGELFF
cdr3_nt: TGTGCCAGCAGCCCCCACCTCCTAGAGGCCGCTGGCACCGGGGAGCTGTTTTTT

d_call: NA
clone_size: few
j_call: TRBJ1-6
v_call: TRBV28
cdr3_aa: CASSGRTYSSYNSPLHF
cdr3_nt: TGTGCCAGCAGTGGTCGGACATACAGCTCCTATAATTCACCCCTCCACTTT

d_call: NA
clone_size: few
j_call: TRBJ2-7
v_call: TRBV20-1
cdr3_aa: CSARDPSGSSYEQYF
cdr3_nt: TGCAGTGCTAGAGATCCGTCCGGGAGCTCCTACGAGCAGTACTTC

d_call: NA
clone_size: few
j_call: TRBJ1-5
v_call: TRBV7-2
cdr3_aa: CASSLLGAHQPQHF
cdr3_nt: TGTGCCAGCAGCTTACTAGGGGCCCATCAGCCCCAGCATTTT

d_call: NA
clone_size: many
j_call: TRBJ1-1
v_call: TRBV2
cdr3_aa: CASSDLGSMNTEAFF
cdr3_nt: TGTGCCAGCAGTGATCTGGGTTCCATGAACACTGAAGCTTTCTTT

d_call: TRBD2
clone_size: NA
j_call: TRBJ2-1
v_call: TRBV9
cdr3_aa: CASSVGILLAGVVSYNEQFF
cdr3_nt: TGTGCCAGCAGCGTAGGGATTTTACTAGCGGGAGTTGTTTCCTACAATGAGCAGTTCTTC

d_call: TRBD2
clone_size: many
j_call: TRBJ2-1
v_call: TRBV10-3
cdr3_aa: CAISEGLAGNNEQFF
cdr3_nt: TGTGCCATCAGTGAGGGACTAGCGGGGAACAATGAGCAGTTCTTC

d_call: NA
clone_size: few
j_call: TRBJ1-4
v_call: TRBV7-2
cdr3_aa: CASSDRRSNEKLFF
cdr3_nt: TGTGCCAGCAGCGACCGACGGTCTAATGAAAAACTGTTTTTT

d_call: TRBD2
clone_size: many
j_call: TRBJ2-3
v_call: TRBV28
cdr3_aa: CASSFPSSGRTLDTQYF
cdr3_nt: TGTGCCAGCAGTTTCCCGTCTAGCGGGAGGACCCTAGATACGCAGTATTTT

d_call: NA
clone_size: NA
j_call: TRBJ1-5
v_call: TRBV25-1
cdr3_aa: CASSIRDQPQHF
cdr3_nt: TGTGCCAGCAGTATACGGGATCAGCCCCAGCATTTT

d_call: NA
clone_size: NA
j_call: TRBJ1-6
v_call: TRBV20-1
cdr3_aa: CSARDTLQGLVSPLHF
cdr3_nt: TGCAGTGCTAGAGATACCCTCCAGGGTCTGGTTTCACCCCTCCACTTT

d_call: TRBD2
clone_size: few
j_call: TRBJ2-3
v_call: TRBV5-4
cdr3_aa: CASGVGGPWDTQYF
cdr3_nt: TGTGCCAGCGGGGTGGGAGGGCCATGGGATACGCAGTATTTT

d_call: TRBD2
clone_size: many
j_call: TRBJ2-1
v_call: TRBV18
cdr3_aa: CASSLRLAGGVGEQFF
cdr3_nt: TGTGCCAGCTCACTGAGACTAGCGGGAGGGGTCGGTGAGCAGTTCTTC

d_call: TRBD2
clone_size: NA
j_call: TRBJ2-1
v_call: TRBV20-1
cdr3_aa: CSANGLAGATYNEQFF
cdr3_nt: TGCAGTGCTAACGGACTAGCGGGAGCCACCTACAATGAGCAGTTCTTC

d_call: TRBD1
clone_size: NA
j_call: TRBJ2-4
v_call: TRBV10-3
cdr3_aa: CAISDGQGRDIQYF
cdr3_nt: TGTGCCATCAGTGACGGACAGGGCCGGGACATTCAGTACTTC

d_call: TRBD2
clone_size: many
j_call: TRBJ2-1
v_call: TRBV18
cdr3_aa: CASSSGLAGDNEQFF
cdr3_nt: TGTGCCAGCAGCTCTGGACTAGCGGGGGACAATGAGCAGTTCTTC

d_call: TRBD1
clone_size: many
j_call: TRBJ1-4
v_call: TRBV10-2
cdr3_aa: CASSGGTGGFSEKLFF
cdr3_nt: TGCGCCAGCAGTGGTGGGACAGGGGGCTTTTCAGAAAAACTGTTTTTT

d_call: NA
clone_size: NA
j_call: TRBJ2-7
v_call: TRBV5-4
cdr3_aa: CASSVPGSQSSYEQCF
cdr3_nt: TGTGCCAGCAGCGTACCGGGGAGTCAAAGCTCCTACGAGCAGTGCTTC

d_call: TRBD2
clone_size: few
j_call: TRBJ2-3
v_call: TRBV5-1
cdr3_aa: CASSGTTSGRSTDTQYF
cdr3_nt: TGCGCCAGCAGCGGAACTACTAGCGGGAGAAGTACAGATACGCAGTATTTT

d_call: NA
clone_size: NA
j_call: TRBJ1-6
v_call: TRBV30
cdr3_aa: CAWSGQRNSPLHF
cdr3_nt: TGTGCCTGGAGTGGGCAAAGAAATTCACCCCTCCACTTT

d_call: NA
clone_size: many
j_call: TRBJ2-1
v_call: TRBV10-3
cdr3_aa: CAISLEGWEQFF
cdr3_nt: TGTGCCATCAGTTTGGAGGGCTGGGAGCAGTTCTTC

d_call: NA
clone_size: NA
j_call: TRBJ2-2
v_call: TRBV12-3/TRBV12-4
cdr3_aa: CASSFSGNGELFF
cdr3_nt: TGTGCCAGCAGTTTTTCAGGGAACGGGGAGCTGTTTTTT

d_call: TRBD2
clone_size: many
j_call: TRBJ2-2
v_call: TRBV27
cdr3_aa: CASSVTSGSWGGTGELFF
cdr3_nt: TGTGCCAGCAGTGTAACTAGCGGGAGTTGGGGAGGGACCGGGGAGCTGTTTTTT

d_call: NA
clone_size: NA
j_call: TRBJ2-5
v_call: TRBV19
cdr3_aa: CASSIRHTSETQYF
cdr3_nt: TGTGCCAGTAGTATACGTCATACTTCAGAGACCCAGTACTTC